This TCR beta chain stems from a study of regulatory T cells in long-lasting Graves disease listed by TCRdb under 2021. Notes on the research overall: Persistent Graves' disease was defined as persistently positive TSH receptor autoantibodies together with antithyroid drug treatment for over 5 years. The study was registered as a clinical trial and conducted in China. Patients with persistent Graves' disease were compared with patients with newly diagnosed Graves' disease using TCR sequencing and RNA sequencing of peripheral blood. TCR sequencing covered about 13 persistent and 20 newly diagnosed Graves' disease patients, 33 samples in total. Antithyroid drugs had been taken for 8.5 to 12 years on average by persistent Graves' disease patients in the clinical cohort.

Read against the paper, the sample's time point label means: persistent/refractory GD, antithyroid drugs over 5 years with positive TRAb. For both TCR sequencing and RNA sequencing, RNA was extracted from PBMCs using TRIzol. The diagnosis of Graves' disease was made according to American Thyroid Association guidelines. The patients came from an endocrinology department in Xi'an, China. Each patient gave around 9.2 milliliters of peripheral blood, collected in an EDTA anticoagulant tube. Ficoll Paque Plus density gradient separation was used to isolate PBMCs, and no additional T cell sorting was done. RNA quality was checked with an Agilent 2100 Bioanalyzer and agarose gel, and concentration with a NanoDrop 2000. Libraries were prepared through multiplex PCR. The data were produced on an Illumina HiSeq 4000. TCR beta libraries were built with iRepertoire HTBI primers and Arm-PCR amplification of CDR3 regions. Before sequencing, the PCR products went through gel purification. In the source study's methods: Gene usage analysis of CDR3 amino acid clonotypes relied on the 55 to 80 TRBV and fewer than 15 TRBJ segments identified across samples. Filtered high-quality paired reads were merged into contigs using COPE and FqMerger. BLAST was used to align contigs to IMGT TRBV, TRBD and TRBJ reference genes, with CDR3 defined following IMGT. Any clonotype with a frequency above 0.1% was classified as a highly expanded clone. Shannon entropy served as the measure of repertoire diversity, while the Gini coefficient captured V-J evenness. A clonotype found in more than one individual was treated as public. TCRdb reran the public reads through fastp at Q25 and MiXCR, keeping productive beta chains. Merged by CDR3 protein, the rows form single entries marked with the most common genes and DNA. The V and J calls were determined by TCRdb, not by the authors. For this sample there are a few hundred thousand distinct CDR3 sequences; roughly 24% appear just once. Around 30% of the sample rests with the top ten.

Findings and caveats that apply to the study as a whole: More public clonotypes were shared among persistent patients (roughly 2,700) than among newly diagnosed patients (966). Preferential use of TRBV28, TRBJ1-2 and TRBJ2-5 was observed in persistent disease, whereas TRBV20-1 and TRBJ2-1 were favored in newly diagnosed disease. Only peripheral blood was studied, because thyroid tissue, the primary lesion, was inaccessible. Compared with newly diagnosed patients, persistent Graves' disease patients had lower TCR Shannon entropy and fewer highly expanded clones, which suggests clonal expansion. The authors acknowledged the small sample size as a limitation that may reduce accuracy. Sequencing and analysis were limited to the TCR beta chain.

This clonotype has ten or more counts. There is no known antigen for this receptor. Base quality data are lacking; no much larger clone is found one base away. CDR1 and CDR2 were assigned from the germline V gene as MNHEY and SVGAGI. V and J are trimmed by 3 bases and 2 bases, and the gene matches miss 9 bases of the junction. The CDR3 holds 16 amino acids from the cysteine to the phenylalanine. Only the CDR3 part of the read is kept: 48 bases, read in frame from the first base. The receptor chain draws on TRBV6-5 and TRBJ2-5, and 7 junction bases match TRBD2. This receptor was identified in a woman in her thirties or forties with Graves disease. Donor details come from another sample of the same person, matched by shared clones. Sequencing was performed on peripheral blood mononuclear cells (PBMCs), taken when the disease was refractory, from a patient treated with antithyroid drugs. This receptor has the CDR3 CASSYAPGGGQETQYF. The nucleotides read TGTGCCAGCAGTTATGCCCCGGGCGGGGGACAAGAGACCCAGTACTTC.